Below, 20 T cell receptor beta chains from the same sample are listed, as sequenced in a study of blood T cell repertoires in COVID-19. TCRdb keeps only in-frame clones here, not all; method: immunoSEQ multiplex PCR. The data show around 140,000 clones, approximately 78% seen once. The sample comprised peripheral blood. The receptor set was obtained from a human donor with acute or convalescent COVID-19. The donor label of this sample is uncertain.

Details on this clone: A read error may account for a junction end that differs from germline. The rearrangement uses TRBV7-9 and TRBJ1-6; no clear D. The CDR3 is 14 amino acids. The germline V gene has CDR1 SEHNR and CDR2 FQNEAQ (reference sequence). The CDR3 nucleotides read TGTGCCAGCAGCTTTAGCTCCCATAATTCACCCCTCCACTTT. Protein sequence: CASSFSSHNSPLHF. The whole variable domain, remainder taken from reference TRBV7-9 and TRBJ1-6, is DTGVSQNPRHKITKRGQNVTFRCDPISEHNRLYWYRQTLGQGPEFLTYFQNEAQLEKSRLLSDRFSAERPKGSFSTLEIQRTEQGDSAMYLCASSFSSHNSPLHFGNGTRLTVT.

The chain combines TRBV9 with TRBJ1-2; D uncertain. CDR3 size: 16 residues. The germline V gene encodes CDR1 SGDLS and CDR2 YYNGEE. V was cut by 0 bases and J by 4 bases, with 16 bases left in between. The CDR3 DNA reads TGTGCCAGCAGCGTAGGTCCGCCGGGGTTGGGCTATGGCTACACCTTC. This gives the protein CASSVGPPGLGYGYTF.

This clone was detected only a few times. The chain carries TRBV3-1 (or the pseudogene TRBV3-2) and TRBJ1-6; maybe TRBD1 (6 bases). The CDR3 is 15 residues long. Trimming left V 1 base short and J 7 bases short, with 11 bases between. Germline V gene sequence: CDR1 LGHDT, CDR2 YNNKEL (reference sequence). DNA of the CDR3: TGTGCCAGCAGCCAAGCCCGGACAGCGAATTCACCCCTCCACTTT. It codes for CASSQARTANSPLHF.

This chain joins TRBV6-6 and TRBJ2-1; 8 nucleotides agree with TRBD2. With 4 bases clipped from V and 7 bases from J, the junction kept 9 bases outside the gene matches. The CDR3 is made up of 15 amino acids. Germline assignment: CDR1 MNHNY and CDR2 SVGAGI (reference sequence). The DNA of the CDR3 is TGTGCCAGCAGTTCCCCTAGCGGGCCGGTGAATGAGCAGTTCTTC. Translation gives CASSSPSGPVNEQFF.

The CDR3 spells CASSPPYAMNTEAFF. The CDR3 bases are TGTGCCAGCTCACCACCGTATGCGATGAACACTGAAGCTTTCTTT. The genes are TRBV18 and TRBJ1-1; D ambiguous. V was trimmed by 0 bases and J by 0 bases, leaving 8 bases between them. CDR1 KGHSH and CDR2 LQKENI come from the germline V gene. The CDR3 has 15 residues. Variable domain in full (rest from reference TRBV18 and TRBJ1-1): NAGVMQNPRHLVRRRGQEARLRCSPMKGHSHVYWYRQLPEEGLKFMVYLQKENIIDESGMPKERFSAEFPKEGPSILRIQQVVRGDSAAYFCASSPPYAMNTEAFFGQGTRLTVV.

The CDR3 DNA reads TGTGCCAGTAGTATCGCGGGCCGGCAGGCTGGAAACACCATATATTTT. Residues: CASSIAGRQAGNTIYF. The J gene is TRBJ1-3, the V gene TRBV19; D not resolved. V lost 3 bases and J 2 bases, leaving 14 bases between the germline ends. The CDR3 covers 16 residues. In germline, CDR1 is LNHDA, CDR2 SQIVND (reference sequence).

This rearrangement joins TRBV6-1 to TRBJ2-1; D gene ambiguous. The germline V and J ends were trimmed by 3 bases and 3 bases, with 6 bases remaining between them. The CDR3 sequence is 13 residues long. Germline V gene data show CDR1 as MNHNS and CDR2 as SASEGT. This CDR3 is CASSESVYNEQFF. The CDR3 DNA is TGTGCCAGCAGTGAGTCGGTCTACAATGAGCAGTTCTTC.

This clone has just a few counts. This chain uses TRBV30 with TRBJ1-2, with TRBD1 matching over 10 bases. The CDR3 covers 15 residues. V lost 4 bases and J lost 2; bases outside the gene matches: 7. Germline V gene data show CDR1 as GTSNPN and CDR2 as SVGIG (reference sequence). The DNA for the CDR3 is TGTGCCTGGAATGTTCCGGGACAGGGGAACTATGGCTACACCTTC. It yields the protein CAWNVPGQGNYGYTF. The full variable domain, in which reference TRBV30 and TRBJ1-2 provide the parts outside the CDR3, is SQTIHQWPATLVQPVGSPLSLECTVEGTSNPNLYWYRQAAGRGLQLLFYSVGIGQISSEVPQNLSASRPQDRQFILSSKKLLLSDSGFYLCAWNVPGQGNYGYTFGSGTRLTVV.

The rearrangement links TRBV2 to TRBJ1-5; D uncertain. V dropped 4 bases and J dropped 7 bases, with 14 bases sitting between them. The germline gives CDR1 SNHLY, CDR2 FYNNEI. This CDR3 has 14 residues. CDR3 nucleotides: TGTGCCAGCAGTGTGTTAGGGAGAGGACAGCCCCAGCATTTT. Translation gives CASSVLGRGQPQHF. The whole variable domain, remainder taken from reference TRBV2 and TRBJ1-5, is EPEVTQTPSHQVTQMGQEVILRCVPISNHLYFYWYRQILGQKVEFLVSFYNNEISEKSEIFDDQFSVERPDGSNFTLKIRSTKLEDSAMYFCASSVLGRGQPQHFGDGTRLSIL.

As to this clone: The same CDR3 can be traced to other DNA sequences in this sample. The rearrangement links TRBV2 to TRBJ1-5; D might be TRBD1 (5 bases). Germline assignment: CDR1 SNHLY and CDR2 FYNNEI. CDR3 length equals 14 residues. Trimming shortened V by 1 base and J by 6 bases, and 10 bases separated the two germline ends. The CDR3: CASSEGQGIQPQHF. Here the CDR3 DNA reads TGTGCCAGCAGTGAAGGGCAGGGCATTCAGCCCCAGCATTTT. Full variable domain (rest looked up from reference TRBV2 and TRBJ1-5): EPEVTQTPSHQVTQMGQEVILRCVPISNHLYFYWYRQILGQKVEFLVSFYNNEISEKSEIFDDQFSVERPDGSNFTLKIRSTKLEDSAMYFCASSEGQGIQPQHFGDGTRLSIL.

This clone was seen more than once but under ten times. The chain employs TRBV7-6 and TRBJ2-5; 8 bases line up with TRBD1. The CDR3 consists of 16 residues. Trimming removed 1 base from V and 2 bases from J; junction bases left unmatched: 6. The germline V gene encodes CDR1 SGHVS and CDR2 FNYEAQ. The CDR3 protein is CASSLVRNRGQETQYF. Written as DNA, the CDR3 is TGTGCCAGCAGCTTAGTACGGAACAGGGGGCAAGAGACCCAGTACTTC.

This chain joins TRBV29-1 and TRBJ1-1; 11 bases are shared with TRBD1. The CDR3 covers 13 residues. Germline-derived CDR1 and CDR2 are SQVTM and ANQGSEA. V gave up 7 bases and J gave up 1 base; unmatched junction bases: 2. CDR3 region: CSAGQGANTEAFF. In DNA form, the CDR3 reads TGCAGCGCCGGACAGGGGGCGAACACTGAAGCTTTCTTT.

The chain carries TRBV3-1 (or the pseudogene TRBV3-2) and TRBJ1-5, with D tentatively TRBD1 (5 bases). The V and J ends lost 2 bases and 4 bases respectively, with 15 bases between them. Germline V lookup: CDR1 LGHDT, CDR2 YNNKEL (reference sequence). The CDR3 totals 16 residues. The CDR3 DNA reads TGTGCCAGCAGCCAAACCGCAGGGTCCGGGAATCAGCCCCAGCATTTT. Its translation is CASSQTAGSGNQPQHF.

The chain couples TRBV2 to TRBJ1-3; 9 nucleotides agree with TRBD1. This CDR3 has 14 amino acids. Losses at the gene ends were 5 bases for V and 4 bases for J; bases not matched to a gene: 3. In germline, CDR1 is SNHLY, CDR2 FYNNEI. The CDR3 protein is CASSPGQGGNTIYF. CDR3 nucleotides: TGTGCCAGCAGTCCGGGACAGGGAGGAAACACCATATATTTT.

V usage is TRBV6-1 and J usage is TRBJ2-4; D is uncertain. Germline loops: CDR1 MNHNS, CDR2 SASEGT. The CDR3 totals 16 residues. V shed 0 bases and J shed 1 base, with 10 bases lying between them. CDR3 coding DNA: TGTGCCAGCAGTGAAGCTCTAAATACGGCCAAAAACATTCAGTACTTC. It codes for CASSEALNTAKNIQYF.

The genes are TRBV7-2 and TRBJ1-2, with TRBD1 as a possible D gene (6 bases). Trimming stripped 5 bases from V and 4 bases from J, with 20 bases between. The CDR3 is made up of 16 amino acids. Germline V gene lookup returns CDR1 SGHTA and CDR2 FQGNSA. CDR3 in amino acids: CASSSSRRGFGYGYTF. Here the CDR3 DNA reads TGTGCCAGCAGCAGCAGTCGCAGGGGCTTCGGCTATGGCTACACCTTC.

A word on this clone: Different DNA sequences within this sample yield the same CDR3. The chain is built from TRBV3-1 (or the pseudogene TRBV3-2) and TRBJ1-2, with 9 nucleotides matching TRBD1. Germline assignment: CDR1 LGHDT and CDR2 YNNKEL (reference sequence). The CDR3 contains 15 residues. The V segment lost 4 bases and the J segment 6 bases; nucleotides outside the gene matches: 9. This CDR3 reads CASSLLQGAGHGYTF. CDR3 nucleotides: TGTGCCAGCAGCCTCCTACAGGGGGCGGGCCATGGCTACACCTTC.

The chain recombines TRBV25-1 with TRBJ1-3; TRBD1 might be the D (5 bases). The CDR3 length is 15 residues. V gave up 8 bases and J gave up 0 bases, with 14 bases separating them. CDR1 MGHDK and CDR2 SYGVNS come from the germline V gene. CDR3 loop: CASRGTSNSGNTIYF. CDR3 in DNA: TGTGCCAGCCGAGGGACTTCCAACTCTGGAAACACCATATATTTT. The full variable domain, with the rest looked up from reference TRBV25-1 and TRBJ1-3, is EADIYQTPRYLVIGTGKKITLECSQTMGHDKMYWYQQDPGMELHLIHYSYGVNSTEKGDLSSESTVSRIRTEHFPLTLESARPSHTSQYLCASRGTSNSGNTIYFGEGSWLTVV.

This rearrangement joins TRBV25-1 to TRBJ2-3, with 8 bases identical to TRBD2. Germline-derived CDR1 and CDR2 are MGHDK and SYGVNS. The length of the CDR3 is 18 residues. With 1 base clipped from V and 3 bases from J, the junction kept 12 bases outside the gene matches. The CDR3 loop reads CASSELAGGAGKTDTQYF. CDR3 bases: TGTGCCAGCAGTGAATTGGCGGGGGGAGCGGGGAAGACAGATACGCAGTATTTT.

This chain connects TRBV19 to TRBJ1-4; no clear D. Deletions cut 6 bases from V and 0 bases from J, with 11 bases between. The CDR3 totals 15 residues. Germline V gene sequence: CDR1 LNHDA, CDR2 SQIVND (reference sequence). The CDR3: CASSTRVATNEKLFF. The CDR3 bases are TGTGCCAGTAGCACCCGGGTCGCAACTAATGAAAAACTGTTTTTT.